This entry features one T cell receptor (beta chain) sequence. The antigen it binds to is not known. Qualities for individual bases were not recorded, and no much larger clone is one base off. This specimen comes from a study of blood T cell repertoires in COVID-19 (dated by TCRdb to 2020 to 2022). Study-wide context: Samples from collaborators originated in the United States, Italy and Spain and spanned both the acute and convalescent phases of COVID-19. The dataset comprised deeply sampled blood TCRbeta repertoires from subjects exposed to, actively infected with, or recovered from COVID-19. Samples were obtained from the ongoing ImmuneRACE study (first 160 participants) and from over 1,000 subjects provided by 6 global collaborators. HLA class I and class II types, where available, came from metadata supplied by the sample provider rather than from assay-based typing. Nearly every sample came with metadata listing a de-identified subject ID, COVID-19 status, age in years and sex. The prospective study material was composed of cDNA or gDNA derived from T cells, B-cell-depleted T cells, or PBMCs. A freely available public database, intended as a resource for researchers studying the immune response to SARS-CoV-2, is where the repertoires were released. Paper-wide results and their limitations: How much clinical and demographic metadata was included differed by source and by participant, and the metadata was provided uncurated.

The CDR3, cysteine through phenylalanine, is 16 amino acids long. Solely the CDR3 DNA is kept, with 48 bases framed from the first base. For CDR1 and CDR2, the germline V gene lists SGHTA and FQGNSA. V is pared back by 5 bases and J by 0 bases, with 11 bases lying between the germline termini. The immunoSEQ Assay, a bias-controlled multiplex PCR, was used to amplify TCRbeta CDR3 regions from genomic DNA. On the study's bioinformatics: The number of nucleated cells in each sample was estimated from the amplification of reference gene primers within the assay. To quantify the absolute abundance of each unique TCRbeta CDR3 rearrangement, sequence reads were collapsed and filtered. For each sample, productive Simpson clonality was calculated as the square root of Simpson's diversity index across productive rearrangements. TCRdb retrieved this table from immuneACCESS and kept in-frame rearrangements only. Not all clones are present; in checked studies, unresolved V genes account for under half, and no reason is known for the remainder. That table furnishes V, J and clone size, whereas the DNA furnished D and trimming. The table for this sample lists around 130,000 clones; about 84% of them were counted only once. The ten biggest clones cover 3% to 5% of the sample.

Collaborating institutions collected whole blood in K2EDTA tubes following their own protocols. For TCRbeta analysis, collaborators shipped samples as frozen whole blood, isolated PBMCs, or DNA extracted from either of those sample types. The chain is assembled from TRBV7-2 and TRBJ1-6, with TRBD1 as a weak D call on 6 bases. Sequencing used peripheral blood. The sequence was obtained from a man in his fifties or sixties with acute or convalescent COVID-19. The DNA is TGTGCCAGCAGCCGCGGGGGGGCCTCCTATAATTCACCCCTCCACTTT. Translated, it gives CASSRGGASYNSPLHF.